The present entry profiles one T cell receptor (beta chain) with its context. The CDR3 is 16 residues long. Per germline, CDR1 SGDLS and CDR2 YYNGEE. After removal of 0 bases from V and 6 bases from J, the junction contained 7 bases not matched to a gene. These data come from a study of control samples from healthy donors and cancer patients. Here immunoSEQ multiplex PCR was the method, and the copy in TCRdb shows in-frame clones only, minus some. The sample yields 70,000 or so clones, 75% to 90% seen once. The TCR was taken from a woman aged 50 to 60 with lung cancer. Material for sequencing was PBMCs. This chain links TRBV9 with TRBJ1-5, with TRBD1 matching 9 bases. DNA for the CDR3: TGTGCCAGCAGCGTAGGAGGACAGGGGTCGGGTCAGCCCCAGCATTTT. The encoded protein is CASSVGGQGSGQPQHF.